A single sample gave rise to the 31 T cell receptor beta chains below, sequenced in a study of T-cell reconstitution after alpha-beta-depleted transplantation in children. A library of TCRbeta sequences, prepared with unique molecular identifiers, was generated. TCRdb reanalysed the PCR reads using MiXCR and keeps one entry per CDR3 protein. The sample yields around 380,000 distinct CDR3 sequences, roughly a tenth seen once. Sequencing was performed on PBMCs from the stem cell graft donor, taken from the stem cell graft. The receptors were gathered from a human donor who donated a stem cell graft to a child with acute myeloid leukemia.

This clonotype was found a few times. The chain combines TRBV5-1 with TRBJ2-1, with 7 bases matching TRBD1. V lost 3 bases to trimming and J lost 1 base; unmatched junction nucleotides: 7. The CDR3 consists of 16 residues. Germline V gives CDR1 SGHRS, CDR2 YFSETQ. The CDR3 nucleotides are TGCGCCAGCAGCTCAACCTCAGGGGGTTCCTACAATGAGCAGTTCTTC. Amino acids: CASSSTSGGSYNEQFF.

This clonotype was counted many times. V and J are TRBV30 and TRBJ1-5, with D unclear. Trimming took off 2 bases at V and 4 bases at J, with 15 bases between the two ends. The CDR3 runs 15 residues. The germline V gene has CDR1 GTSNPN and CDR2 SVGIG (reference sequence). The CDR3 spells CAWSPISGRNQPQHF. The CDR3, as DNA: TGTGCCTGGAGTCCTATTTCGGGTAGGAATCAGCCCCAGCATTTT.

This clonotype has only a few counts. The V gene is TRBV25-1, the J gene TRBJ1-1; D not resolved. Trimming took off 1 base at V and 10 bases at J, with 13 bases between the two ends. The CDR3 is 13 residues long. Germline lookup yields CDR1 MGHDK and CDR2 SYGVNS. The DNA for the CDR3 is TGTGCCAGCAGTGAATTAAGAAGCCGTGGAGCTTTCTTT. This sequence encodes CASSELRSRGAFF.

The chain is built from TRBV11-2 and TRBJ2-7; TRBD2 is a possible D gene (6 bases). Germline loops: CDR1 SGHAT, CDR2 FQNNGV. V lost 1 base, J lost 3 bases, and 10 bases lay in between. The CDR3 is 14 residues long. This CDR3 reads CASSLGVSGYEQYF. The DNA for the CDR3 is TGTGCCAGCAGCTTAGGTGTTAGCGGCTACGAGCAGTACTTC.

In its sample, this clonotype was seen a few times. The genes are TRBV11-2 and TRBJ2-7; TRBD1 matches 9 bases. The CDR3 loop spans 15 amino acids. Germline CDR1 reads SGHAT; CDR2 reads FQNNGV. With V trimmed by 3 bases and J by 1 base, 4 bases remained unmatched. The CDR3 loop reads CASSLTGGLSYEQYV. The CDR3 nucleotides read TGTGCCAGCAGCTTGACAGGGGGGCTTTCCTACGAGCAGTACGTC.

This sequence joins TRBV5-1 and TRBJ1-1; 7 nucleotides match TRBD1. This CDR3 region has 12 residues. Looked up from germline, CDR1 is SGHRS and CDR2 is YFSETQ. J gave up 9 bases and V 4 bases, and 6 bases lay outside the gene matches. The CDR3 sequence: CASSPGTDKAFF. The CDR3 DNA reads TGCGCCAGCAGCCCAGGGACAGACAAAGCTTTCTTT.

This clonotype was picked up many times. The chain couples TRBV29-1 to TRBJ1-1; unclear D gene. Trimming took 7 bases from V and 1 from J, leaving 10 bases between them. The germline V gene has CDR1 SQVTM and CDR2 ANQGSEA. The CDR3 is made up of 12 amino acids. This chain's CDR3 is CSANRQNTEAFF. CDR3 nucleotide sequence: TGCAGCGCCAACAGACAGAACACTGAAGCTTTCTTT.

This clonotype was seen a few times. CDR3 amino acids: CASSQDDSNSPLHF. DNA of the CDR3: TGCGCCAGCAGCCAAGATGATTCGAATTCACCCCTCCACTTT. This chain uses TRBV4-3 with TRBJ1-6, with D unclear. This CDR3 has 14 amino acids. Germline V gene lookup returns CDR1 LGHNA and CDR2 YSLEER. V was trimmed by 0 bases and J by 7 bases, leaving 7 bases between them.

This clonotype was detected a few times. V usage is TRBV4-1 and J usage is TRBJ1-5; D call uncertain. The CDR3 spans 18 residues. The germline CDR1 and CDR2 sequences are MGHRA and YSYEKL. V lost 6 bases, J lost 2 bases, and 23 bases lay in between. The CDR3 nucleotides read TGCGCCAGCAGTAAAAAGCCCCCCGAACAGACCCGCAATCAGCCCCAGCATTTT. Amino acids: CASSKKPPEQTRNQPQHF.

This clonotype came up a few times. The rearrangement uses TRBV20-1 and TRBJ2-5, with D hard to call. The germline V gene encodes CDR1 DFQATT and CDR2 SNEGSKA (reference sequence). The CDR3 contains 13 residues. The V gene lost 3 bases and the J gene lost 2 bases, with 10 bases spanning the gap. The CDR3, as DNA: TGCAGTGCTAGCCCCCCAGGACAAGAGACCCAGTACTTC. Translated, it gives CSASPPGQETQYF.

The rearrangement links TRBV2 to TRBJ2-4; D is perhaps TRBD2 (7 bases). The CDR3 runs 16 residues. The V gene's germline CDR1 is SNHLY and CDR2 FYNNEI. The V end was cut by 3 bases, the J end by 1 base, with 13 bases between. This chain's CDR3 is CASSDWGGNAKNIQYF. In DNA form, the CDR3 reads TGTGCCAGCAGTGATTGGGGGGGCAATGCCAAAAACATTCAGTACTTC.

This clonotype was counted ten times or more. The gene calls are TRBV10-3 and TRBJ2-7; 8 nucleotides line up with TRBD1. The trim removed 3 bases at V and 1 base at J, leaving 8 bases unmatched. Germline assignment: CDR1 ENHRY and CDR2 SYGVKD. The CDR3 sequence is 16 residues long. The CDR3 nucleotides are TGTGCCATCAGTGATTATGACAGGGGTGGTTCCTACGAGCAGTACTTC. Its translation: CAISDYDRGGSYEQYF.

The chain is built from TRBV5-1 and TRBJ2-7, with a tentative D call TRBD2 (6 bases). Trimming took off 0 bases at V and 6 bases at J, with 22 bases between the two ends. The CDR3 is 17 amino acids. Germline CDR1 SGHRS, CDR2 YFSETQ. The CDR3 here is CASSLVGQGGFGGEQYF. The CDR3 region has the DNA TGCGCCAGCAGCTTGGTGGGGCAGGGAGGATTCGGTGGCGAGCAGTACTTC.

The chain couples TRBV20-1 to TRBJ2-3; TRBD2 is a possible D gene (5 bases). The CDR3 runs 15 residues. Trimming cost V 3 bases and J 0 bases, with 13 bases left between them. CDR1 and CDR2 from the germline V gene are DFQATT and SNEGSKA (reference sequence). DNA of the CDR3: TGCAGTGCTAGCAAATTCGCGGGTAGCACAGATACGCAGTATTTT. This translates into CSASKFAGSTDTQYF.

The genes are TRBV20-1 and TRBJ2-5; D is ambiguous. The germline gives CDR1 DFQATT, CDR2 SNEGSKA (reference sequence). The germline V and J ends were trimmed by 0 bases and 3 bases, with 17 bases remaining between them. The CDR3 runs to 16 residues. This chain's CDR3 is CSARDPTGWSEETQYF. The CDR3 DNA follows: TGCAGTGCTAGAGACCCCACCGGGTGGAGTGAAGAGACCCAGTACTTC.

The J gene is TRBJ1-1, the V gene TRBV3-1, with 10 bases identical to TRBD1. J lost 12 bases, V lost 6 bases, and 7 bases had no gene match. CDR1 LGHDT and CDR2 YNNKEL come from the germline V gene (reference sequence). The CDR3 contains 12 residues. CDR3 region: CASRSEGQGTFF. Here the CDR3 DNA reads TGTGCCAGCAGATCTGAGGGACAGGGGACTTTCTTT.

This rearrangement joins TRBV12-3 or TRBV12-4 to TRBJ2-3, with TRBD2 identical over 13 bases. V dropped 6 bases and J dropped 14; count of bases not matched to a gene: 5. This CDR3 region has 12 residues. CDR3 in DNA: TGTGCCAGCAGAGGACTAGCGGGGGTGGTGTATTTT. Encoded protein: CASRGLAGVVYF.

This clonotype was seen more than once but under ten times. V gene TRBV10-3 combines with J gene TRBJ2-3; D might be TRBD2 (5 bases). CDR1 and CDR2 (germline): ENHRY, SYGVKD. This CDR3 has 14 amino acids. Trimming removed 8 bases at V and 4 bases at J, with 16 bases between. The CDR3 loop reads CAIGYLGSADTQYF. The DNA of the CDR3 is TGTGCCATCGGATATTTAGGGAGTGCAGATACGCAGTATTTT.

The chain couples TRBV29-1 to TRBJ2-7; tentative D call: TRBD2 (6 bases). V lost 4 bases and J 1 base, leaving 14 bases between the germline ends. The length of the CDR3 is 14 residues. Per the germline V gene, CDR1 is SQVTM and CDR2 is ANQGSEA. In DNA, the CDR3 is TGCAGCGTTGTGGAGGGAGAGGGGTCCTACGAGCAGTACTTC. As protein: CSVVEGEGSYEQYF.

In its sample, this clonotype was seen a few times. The chain is built from TRBV3-1 and TRBJ2-7; 7 bases match TRBD2. After removal of 5 bases from V and 5 bases from J, the junction contained 6 bases not matched to a gene. From germline, CDR1 is LGHDT and CDR2 YNNKEL (reference sequence). The CDR3 loop spans 13 amino acids. CDR3 coding DNA: TGTGCCAGCAGCAAGACTAGCTTCCACGAGCAGTACGTC. Protein product: CASSKTSFHEQYV.

This chain connects TRBV3-1 to TRBJ2-3; D possibly corresponds to TRBD1 (6 bases). V lost 4 bases to trimming and J lost 5 bases, with 19 bases between them. CDR1 is LGHDT, CDR2 YNNKEL, per germline (reference sequence). The CDR3 is 16 amino acids. This CDR3 reads CASSPQFSGEIDTQYF. CDR3 in DNA: TGTGCCAGCAGCCCCCAGTTTTCAGGGGAAATAGATACGCAGTATTTT.

The V and J genes are TRBV6-5 and TRBJ1-3; tentatively, D is TRBD1 (5 bases). This CDR3 spans 18 amino acids. V gave up 0 bases and J gave up 4 bases, with 19 bases separating them. Per germline, CDR1 MNHEY and CDR2 SVGAGI. The CDR3 bases are TGTGCCAGCAGTTACTCGATGAGTCAGGGCCTATCCGGAAACACCATATATTTT. It translates to CASSYSMSQGLSGNTIYF.

This clonotype was found a few times. This sequence joins TRBV7-2 and TRBJ2-5; 14 positions agree with TRBD2. CDR3 length equals 17 residues. Germline V gene sequence: CDR1 SGHTA, CDR2 FQGNSA. Unmatched junction bases numbered 7, after V lost 7 bases and J lost 0 bases. CDR3 loop: CASTTGLAGDNQETQYF. Here the CDR3 DNA reads TGTGCCAGCACCACGGGACTAGCGGGGGACAACCAAGAGACCCAGTACTTC.

A few counts support this clonotype. This sequence joins TRBV20-1 and TRBJ2-5; 9 positions match TRBD1. The CDR3 totals 14 residues. With 6 bases clipped from V and 3 bases from J, the junction kept 8 bases outside the gene matches. Germline CDR1 DFQATT, CDR2 SNEGSKA (reference sequence). The DNA of the CDR3 is TGCAGTGCACAGGGCGGGACAGGGAAAGAGACCCAGTACTTC. This gives the protein CSAQGGTGKETQYF.

This chain connects TRBV2 to TRBJ2-3; D gene unclear. Germline V lookup: CDR1 SNHLY, CDR2 FYNNEI. This CDR3 comprises 13 residues. V was clipped by 7 bases and J by 0 bases, with 8 bases between them. The CDR3 region is CASNFGSTDTQYF. The CDR3 nucleotides read TGTGCCAGCAATTTTGGGAGCACAGATACGCAGTATTTT.

This clonotype was seen a handful of times. The chain recombines TRBV29-1 with TRBJ2-7; the D gene is possibly TRBD2 (5 bases). This CDR3 is 11 amino acids long. The germline gives CDR1 SQVTM, CDR2 ANQGSEA. V lost 3 bases, J lost 5 bases, and 8 bases lay in between. In DNA form, the CDR3 reads TGCAGCGTTGAGACGGGAAACGAGCAGTACTTC. This translates into CSVETGNEQYF.

On this clonotype: This clone may be a read error of a much larger clone one base away. The rearrangement joins TRBV5-1 to TRBJ2-1; a possible D gene is TRBD1 (5 bases). Trimming removed 0 bases from V and 6 bases from J, with 10 bases in between. The germline CDR1 and CDR2 sequences are SGHRS and YFSETQ. The CDR3 runs to 14 residues. CDR3 protein: CASSLGQPANEQFF. The CDR3, as DNA: TGCGCCAGCAGCTTGGGACAGCCAGCCAATGAGCAGTTCTTC.

This clonotype occurred a few times. This chain connects TRBV15 to TRBJ2-3, with 14 bases matching TRBD2. Trimming at V came to 5 bases and at J to 8 bases, leaving 9 bases not matched to a gene. CDR1 is LNHNV, CDR2 YYDKDF, per germline (reference sequence). This CDR3 contains 16 residues. The CDR3 nucleotides read TGTGCCACCAGCGGATCCGGGACTAGCGGGAGAGTTACGCAGTATTTT. Translated: CATSGSGTSGRVTQYF. Using reference TRBV15 and TRBJ2-3 for the parts outside the CDR3, the full variable domain is DAMVIQNPRYQVTQFGKPVTLSCSQTLNHNVMYWYQQKSSQAPKLLFHYYDKDFNNEADTPDNFQSRRPNTSFCFLDIRSPGLGDTAMYLCATSGSGTSGRVTQYFGPGTRLTVL.

V is TRBV4-2 and J is TRBJ2-1; 14 positions agree with TRBD2. The CDR3 contains 18 residues. CDR1 LGHNA and CDR2 YNFKEQ come from the germline V gene. V lost 4 bases and J lost 2; bases outside the gene matches: 7. CDR3: CASSPGTSGGSTYNEQFF. CDR3 nucleotides: TGTGCCAGCAGCCCCGGGACTAGCGGGGGTTCTACCTACAATGAGCAGTTCTTC.

This clonotype was counted at least ten times. The chain joins TRBV5-1 to TRBJ2-2; weak D call: TRBD2 (5 bases). CDR1 is SGHRS and CDR2 is YFSETQ in the germline V gene. The CDR3 is made up of 16 amino acids. The V end lost 3 bases, the J end lost 6 bases, and 18 bases lay between the germline ends. The CDR3 coding sequence is TGCGCCAGCAGCTCGACCGGGAATTCGGTCCCCGGGGAGCTGTTTTTT. This gives the protein CASSSTGNSVPGELFF.

The chain links TRBV12-3 or TRBV12-4 to TRBJ2-2; perhaps D is TRBD1 or TRBD2 (5 bases each). Trimming took 8 bases from V and 6 from J, leaving 16 bases between them. CDR3 length: 14 amino acids. The CDR3 protein is CASGNWGPAGELFF. In DNA, the CDR3 is TGTGCCAGCGGTAATTGGGGACCAGCCGGGGAGCTGTTTTTT.